This T cell receptor (beta chain) was recorded in a study of identical twins. Template switching (which added a universal primer site) was used, and cDNA carried unique molecular identifiers. TCRdb recomputed calls from the 5' RACE reads with MiXCR, one row per CDR3 protein. The table has about 340,000 distinct CDR3 sequences, roughly an eighth seen once. Every donor was a healthy Caucasian. Study conclusions and caveats: Sequences that were out-of-frame, alpha and twin-shared displayed an excess of low generation probability.

The CDR3 totals 13 residues. The germline V gene has CDR1 DFQATT and CDR2 SNEGSKA (reference sequence). V lost 5 bases, J lost 7 bases, and 8 bases stayed unmatched. This clonotype was observed a handful of times. Antigen unknown. These data were likewise used in another study, on yellow fever vaccine responses in identical twins. That paper states: Reports say the vaccine T cell response in twins looked partly convergent and partly personalized.

The chain carries TRBV20-1 and TRBJ2-1, with 7 nucleotides matching TRBD1. The TCR sequence derives from a woman younger than 30 in good health. Input material: CD8+ T cells sorted from blood. CDR3 protein: CSALRQGRNEQFF. The CDR3 DNA sequence: TGCAGTGCTCTCCGACAGGGTAGGAATGAGCAGTTCTTC.